This T cell receptor (beta chain) originates from a study of PD-1 blockade in classical Hodgkin lymphoma. In every patient, relapse followed autologous stem cell transplantation, while exposure to brentuximab vedotin differed. Sequencing used immunoSEQ multiplex PCR; TCRdb keeps in-frame clones, though not all of them. The sample has approximately 90,000 clones, about nine tenths seen once. This TCR was recovered from a human donor with classical Hodgkin lymphoma. This specimen consisted of peripheral blood mononuclear cells (PBMCs), obtained before the second cycle of nivolumab.

This CDR3 is CSADPGLAGGGDTQYF. In nucleotides, the CDR3 is TGCAGCGCTGACCCCGGACTAGCGGGAGGAGGGGATACGCAGTATTTT. The rearrangement links TRBV29-1 to TRBJ2-3, with TRBD2 matching 14 bases. Germline-derived CDR1 and CDR2 are SQVTM and ANQGSEA. The CDR3 is 16 residues long. J lost 6 bases, V lost 7 bases, and 12 bases had no gene match.